A single sample gave rise to the 3 T cell receptor beta chains below, sequenced in a study of cytomegalovirus exposure and HLA in healthy donors. Use of 60 Vbeta and 13 Jbeta primers characterized the PCR. Repertoires were generated with immunoSEQ multiplex PCR, while TCRdb's copy carries only in-frame clones and drops some. This repertoire shows some 130,000 clones, 80% found once; its top ten account for about 4.4%. Sequenced input: PBMCs. Receptor source: a man aged 25-45 years in good health.

Points on this clone: An end of the junction differs from the germline gene, which may be a read error. The chain joins TRBV2 to TRBJ2-7; D perhaps matches TRBD1 (5 bases). The CDR3 covers 14 residues. Germline-derived CDR1 and CDR2 are SNHLY and FYNNEI. The CDR3 nucleotides are TGTGTCAGCATTTGGGCGGTTCAGGGCTACGAGCAGTACTTC. Residues: CVSIWAVQGYEQYF.

V usage is TRBV19 and J usage is TRBJ2-2; 8 nucleotides agree with TRBD1. Trimming took 9 bases from V and 1 from J; bases not matched to a gene: 7. Per germline, CDR1 LNHDA and CDR2 SQIVND (reference sequence). The CDR3 loop spans 15 amino acids. CDR3 region: CASQGANWNTGELFF. The CDR3 nucleotides read TGTGCCAGCCAGGGGGCTAATTGGAACACCGGGGAGCTGTTTTTT. The full variable domain, completed using reference TRBV19 and TRBJ2-2, is DGGITQSPKYLFRKEGQNVTLSCEQNLNHDAMYWYRQDPGQGLRLIYYSQIVNDFQKGDIAEGYSVSREKKESFPLTVTSAQKNPTAFYLCASQGANWNTGELFFGEGSRLTVL.

V and J are TRBV5-1 and TRBJ2-3; a possible D gene is TRBD2 (5 bases). Trimming removed 1 base at V and 3 bases at J, with 9 bases between. Germline loops: CDR1 SGHRS, CDR2 YFSETQ. The CDR3 spans 14 residues. The CDR3 sequence: CASSLSGGTDTQYF. The CDR3 DNA reads TGCGCCAGCAGCTTGAGCGGTGGGACAGATACGCAGTATTTT.